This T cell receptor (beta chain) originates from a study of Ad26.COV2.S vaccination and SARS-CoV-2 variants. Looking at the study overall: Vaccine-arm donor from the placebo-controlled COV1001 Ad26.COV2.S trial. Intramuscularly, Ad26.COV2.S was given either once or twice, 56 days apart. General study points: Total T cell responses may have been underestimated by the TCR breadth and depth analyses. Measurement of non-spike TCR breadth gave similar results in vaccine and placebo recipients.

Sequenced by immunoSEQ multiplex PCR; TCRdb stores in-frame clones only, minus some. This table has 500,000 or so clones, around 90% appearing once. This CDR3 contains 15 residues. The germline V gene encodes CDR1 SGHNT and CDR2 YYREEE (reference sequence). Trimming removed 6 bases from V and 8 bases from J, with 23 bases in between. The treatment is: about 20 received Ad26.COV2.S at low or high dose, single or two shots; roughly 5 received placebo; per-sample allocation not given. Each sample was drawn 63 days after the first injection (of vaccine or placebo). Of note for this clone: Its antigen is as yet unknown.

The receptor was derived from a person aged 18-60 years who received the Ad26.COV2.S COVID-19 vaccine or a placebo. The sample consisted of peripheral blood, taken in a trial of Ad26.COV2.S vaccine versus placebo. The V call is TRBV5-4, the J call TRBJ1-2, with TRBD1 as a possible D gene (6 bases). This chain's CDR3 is CASTDPQGFYEGYTF. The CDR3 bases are TGTGCCAGCACGGACCCACAGGGCTTTTATGAGGGCTACACCTTC.